What follows describes a single TCR beta chain. Its antigen remains unidentified. What was amplified from RNA transcripts were TCR beta CDR3 regions. The TCR CDR3 was amplified in a first-round RT-PCR using the HTBI primer set. TCRdb reprocessed the multiplex PCR reads with MiXCR, giving one entry per CDR3 protein. The table shows roughly 580,000 distinct CDR3 sequences, with around 46% occurring only once. This entry belongs to a study of T cells in Graves' hyperthyroidism and ophthalmopathy. J gave up 10 bases and V 6 bases, and 6 bases lay outside the gene matches. The CDR3 runs to 12 residues. Germline V gene data show CDR1 as SGHTA and CDR2 as FQGNSA. General study points: Classification by a 13 V-J model distinguished ophthalmopathy from stable hyperthyroidism.

Sequencing used peripheral blood or thyroid tissue (not recorded which). The origin of this receptor is a woman aged 18-30 years with Graves' hyperthyroidism. This chain uses TRBV7-2 with TRBJ1-1, with TRBD1 matching over 9 bases. CDR3: CASSSGQGRAFF. The CDR3 DNA follows: TGTGCCAGCAGTTCGGGACAGGGCCGAGCTTTCTTT.